The 20 T cell receptor beta chains presented below share a single source sample, sequenced in a study of neurological immune-mediated disorders. In TCRdb, the 5' RACE reads were re-called with MiXCR into one record per CDR3 protein. The sample holds 30,000 to 40,000 distinct CDR3 sequences, 3.5% to 4% seen once. The sample taken for sequencing was PBMCs. The receptors come from a man aged 30 to 39 with multiple sclerosis.

This clonotype was observed at least ten times. J is TRBJ2-4 and V is TRBV7-9; no clear D. This CDR3 is built from 16 residues. The V end was cut by 1 base, the J end by 0 bases, with 10 bases between. CDR1 and CDR2 from the germline V gene are SEHNR and FQNEAQ (reference sequence). The CDR3 is CASSLVESLAKNIQYF. The DNA of the CDR3 is TGTGCCAGCAGCTTAGTAGAGTCCCTAGCCAAAAACATTCAGTACTTC. The variable domain in full, with the rest retrieved from reference TRBV7-9 and TRBJ2-4, is DTGVSQNPRHKITKRGQNVTFRCDPISEHNRLYWYRQTLGQGPEFLTYFQNEAQLEKSRLLSDRFSAERPKGSFSTLEIQRTEQGDSAMYLCASSLVESLAKNIQYFGAGTRLSVL.

This clonotype was seen at least ten times. The chain carries TRBV20-1 and TRBJ1-5, with D unclear. Germline V gene sequence: CDR1 DFQATT, CDR2 SNEGSKA (reference sequence). This CDR3 has 14 amino acids. Trimming stripped 6 bases from V and 0 bases from J, with 12 bases between. CDR3 DNA sequence: TGCAGTGCCCGTGAGCCATATAGCAATCAGCCCCAGCATTTT. This codes for CSAREPYSNQPQHF.

At least ten counts were recorded for this clonotype. The gene calls are TRBV15 and TRBJ2-7; D possibly matches TRBD1 or TRBD2 (5 bases each). CDR1 LNHNV and CDR2 YYDKDF come from the germline V gene (reference sequence). The germline V and J ends were trimmed by 0 bases and 0 bases, with 6 bases remaining between them. This CDR3 comprises 14 residues. CDR3 bases: TGTGCCACCAGCAGAGAGGGGGTCTCCTACGAGCAGTACTTC. Its protein is CATSREGVSYEQYF.

This clonotype was observed at least ten times. The chain has TRBV27 and TRBJ1-5; 8 bases align to TRBD1. V was clipped by 2 bases and J by 7 bases; unmatched bases: 4. Germline CDR1 reads MNHEY; CDR2 reads SMNVEV (reference sequence). This CDR3 is 14 amino acids long. The CDR3 nucleotides are TGTGCCAGCAGTTTAGTACAGGGGGGCCAGCCCCAGCATTTT. This codes for CASSLVQGGQPQHF.

This clonotype was picked up many times. V is TRBV29-1 and J is TRBJ2-4; D might be TRBD1 (6 bases). Germline CDR1 reads SQVTM; CDR2 reads ANQGSEA. Trimming cost V 6 bases and J 9 bases, with 15 bases left between them. The CDR3 runs to 12 residues. In DNA, the CDR3 is TGCAGCGTACCTGGCAGGGGTACCATTCAGTACTTC. As protein: CSVPGRGTIQYF.

This clonotype was counted many times. The V and J genes are TRBV12-3 or TRBV12-4 and TRBJ1-5, with unresolved D. This CDR3 comprises 11 residues. Trimming cost V 7 bases and J 15 bases, with 16 bases left between them. Written as DNA, the CDR3 is TGTGCCAGCACCGAGTCAGCGGAGTCGCATTTT. It is translated as CASTESAESHF.

The sample holds many counts of this clonotype. This sequence joins TRBV7-9 and TRBJ2-7; D is unclear. The ends were cut back, 1 base at V and 7 bases at J, with 11 bases in the middle. CDR3 length: 13 amino acids. Germline CDR1 and CDR2: SEHNR and FQNEAQ (reference sequence). This CDR3 reads CASSLGEGWEQYF. The CDR3 DNA reads as TGTGCCAGCAGCTTAGGGGAAGGGTGGGAGCAGTACTTC.

This clonotype has ten or more counts. The rearrangement links TRBV7-6 to TRBJ2-7, with D unresolved. The CDR3 covers 12 residues. Between the trimmed V and J ends, which lost 2 bases and 0 bases, there was a span of 2 bases. Germline CDR1 SGHVS, CDR2 FNYEAQ. CDR3 nucleotides: TGTGCCAGCAGCTTACGCTCCTACGAGCAGTACTTC. Its protein is CASSLRSYEQYF. Full variable domain (outside the CDR3, taken from reference TRBV7-6 and TRBJ2-7): GAGVSQSPRYKVTKRGQDVALRCDPISGHVSLYWYRQALGQGPEFLTYFNYEAQQDKSGLPNDRFSAERPEGSISTLTIQRTEQRDSAMYRCASSLRSYEQYFGPGTRLTVT.

This clonotype was detected ten times or more. The chain uses TRBV9 and TRBJ2-5, with 9 bases lining up with TRBD2. Germline V gene data show CDR1 as SGDLS and CDR2 as YYNGEE. J gave up 0 bases and V 0 bases, and 3 bases lay outside the gene matches. This CDR3 has 16 amino acids. CDR3 nucleotide sequence: TGTGCCAGCAGCGTAGAAGCGGGGGGATACCAAGAGACCCAGTACTTC. Translating gives CASSVEAGGYQETQYF. Together with reference TRBV9 and TRBJ2-5, the CDR3 gives the full variable domain: DSGVTQTPKHLITATGQRVTLRCSPRSGDLSVYWYQQSLDQGLQFLIQYYNGEERAKGNILERFSAQQFPDLHSELNLSSLELGDSALYFCASSVEAGGYQETQYFGPGTRLLVL.

The chain joins TRBV11-3 to TRBJ2-3; the match to TRBD2 covers 8 bases. The V gene end was trimmed by 5 bases and the J gene end by 11 bases; junction bases not matched to a gene: 6. The CDR3 is 12 amino acids. Per the germline V gene, CDR1 is SGHNT and CDR2 is YENEEA. The CDR3 coding sequence is TGTGCCAGCAGCCGGGAGGGACGGGAGCAGTATTTT. The encoded protein is CASSREGREQYF.

This clonotype was observed many times. The chain combines TRBV3-1 with TRBJ1-4; D not resolved. Germline V gene lookup returns CDR1 LGHDT and CDR2 YNNKEL (reference sequence). The length of the CDR3 is 13 residues. Trimming shortened V by 6 bases and J by 4 bases, and 9 bases separated the two germline ends. The CDR3 region is CASRAPLNEKLFF. The CDR3 nucleotides read TGTGCCAGCAGGGCACCCCTTAATGAAAAACTGTTTTTT.

The sample holds many counts of this clonotype. J is TRBJ2-7 and V is TRBV20-1, with 9 positions matching TRBD1. This CDR3 is 15 amino acids long. The V and J ends lost 1 base and 4 bases, in that order; junction bases with no gene match: 8. Per the germline V gene, CDR1 is DFQATT and CDR2 is SNEGSKA (reference sequence). CDR3 protein: CSARGPGQGIYEQYF. In DNA, the CDR3 is TGCAGTGCTAGAGGGCCAGGACAGGGGATATACGAGCAGTACTTC.

At least ten counts were recorded for this clonotype. The chain carries TRBV29-1 and TRBJ1-1; weak D call: TRBD1 (6 bases). Germline CDR1 reads SQVTM; CDR2 reads ANQGSEA. The CDR3 is made up of 13 amino acids. V was cut by 6 bases and J by 2 bases, with 13 bases left in between. The CDR3 bases are TGCAGCGTCACGACAGGAGACAACACTGAAGCTTTCTTT. As protein: CSVTTGDNTEAFF.

This clonotype has ten or more counts. The chain combines TRBV7-8 with TRBJ1-3, with D hard to call. The ends were cut back, 2 bases at V and 0 bases at J, with 5 bases in the middle. The CDR3 has 14 amino acids. The germline V gene has CDR1 SGHVS and CDR2 FQNEAQ. The CDR3 sequence: CASSLQISGNTIYF. The DNA for the CDR3 is TGTGCCAGCAGCTTACAGATCTCTGGAAACACCATATATTTT.

This clonotype was seen at least ten times. The V call is TRBV20-1, the J call TRBJ2-3; no reliable D call. The ends were cut back, 0 bases at V and 6 bases at J, with 4 bases in the middle. Germline CDR1 and CDR2: DFQATT and SNEGSKA (reference sequence). The CDR3 extends over 11 amino acids. The CDR3 DNA reads as TGCAGTGCTAGAGATATGGATACGCAGTATTTT. Translation gives CSARDMDTQYF.

This CDR3 reads CASSPGQGLNTIYF. The CDR3 coding sequence is TGTGCCAGCAGCCCAGGACAGGGGTTAAACACCATATATTTT. This sequence joins TRBV9 and TRBJ1-3; 9 bases line up with TRBD1. Trimming removed 4 bases from V and 6 bases from J; junction bases left unmatched: 5. Per the germline V gene, CDR1 is SGDLS and CDR2 is YYNGEE. The CDR3 loop spans 14 amino acids.

This clonotype occurred many times. The V and J genes are TRBV7-9 and TRBJ2-6; D ambiguous. Germline V gene lookup returns CDR1 SEHNR and CDR2 FQNEAQ (reference sequence). V dropped 4 bases and J dropped 4 bases, with 8 bases sitting between them. CDR3 size: 14 residues. CDR3 sequence: CASSSTRGANVLTF. DNA of the CDR3: TGTGCCAGCAGCTCAACTCGAGGGGCCAACGTCCTGACTTTC.

This clonotype was seen ten or more times. V and J are TRBV27 and TRBJ2-5; 11 positions agree with TRBD1. V lost 5 bases to trimming and J lost 10 bases; unmatched junction nucleotides: 9. The CDR3 length is 14 residues. Germline V gives CDR1 MNHEY, CDR2 SMNVEV (reference sequence). The CDR3 is CASSPWTGGGFQYF. CDR3 DNA sequence: TGTGCCAGCAGTCCTTGGACAGGGGGCGGATTCCAGTACTTC.

Ten or more counts support this clonotype. The chain uses TRBV12-3 or TRBV12-4 and TRBJ1-1; TRBD1 is a possible D gene (6 bases). Trimming cost V 3 bases and J 0 bases, with 8 bases left between them. The CDR3 loop spans 14 amino acids. The CDR3 loop reads CASSFRGVNTEAFF. CDR3 nucleotides: TGTGCCAGCAGTTTTAGGGGGGTGAACACTGAAGCTTTCTTT.

This clonotype showed up many times. The J gene is TRBJ2-5, the V gene TRBV5-8; 7 nucleotides align to TRBD1. Trimming at V came to 0 bases and at J to 3 bases, leaving 2 bases not matched to a gene. This CDR3 comprises 14 residues. Germline CDR1 reads SGHTS; CDR2 reads YDEGEE. CDR3 nucleotide sequence: TGTGCCAGCAGCTTGGGGGACAGCGAAGAGACCCAGTACTTC. It is translated as CASSLGDSEETQYF.